These 15 T cell receptor beta chains originate from one sample sequenced in a study of cytomegalovirus exposure and HLA in healthy donors. Vbeta (60) and Jbeta (13) primers were used in the PCR. Profiled with immunoSEQ multiplex PCR; TCRdb holds only in-frame clones, not every one. There are about 160,000 clones in the sample; approximately 80% occur only once, and 4% to 5% lies in the top ten. The sequenced sample consisted of PBMCs. These receptors were obtained from a man aged 25 to 40 in good health and CMV-seronegative.

The CDR3 DNA reads as TGTGCCAGCTCTGCGGGGCCCACAGATACGCAGTATTTT. Its protein is CASSAGPTDTQYF. The V and J genes are TRBV18 and TRBJ2-3; D might be TRBD2 (6 bases). Germline V CDR1 and CDR2: KGHSH, LQKENI. V was trimmed by 6 bases and J by 2 bases, leaving 9 bases between them. The CDR3 has 13 residues.

The gene calls are TRBV7-8 and TRBJ1-1; TRBD1 agrees at 10 bases. V gave up 4 bases and J gave up 6 bases; unmatched junction bases: 11. The CDR3 runs 16 residues. The germline V gene has CDR1 SGHVS and CDR2 FQNEAQ. The CDR3 loop reads CASSSTRGQGVPEAFF. Written as DNA, the CDR3 is TGTGCCAGCAGCTCGACCCGCGGACAGGGGGTCCCTGAAGCTTTCTTT. The whole variable domain, remainder taken from reference TRBV7-8 and TRBJ1-1, is GAGVSQSPRYKVAKRGQDVALRCDPISGHVSLFWYQQALGQGPEFLTYFQNEAQLDKSGLPSDRFFAERPEGSVSTLKIQRTQQEDSAVYLCASSSTRGQGVPEAFFGQGTRLTVV.

The chain has TRBV5-1 and TRBJ2-7, with a tentative D call TRBD2 (7 bases). There are 16 residues in the CDR3. Per the germline V gene, CDR1 is SGHRS and CDR2 is YFSETQ. V was pared by 0 bases and J by 7 bases, with 20 bases between. CDR3 sequence reads: CASSLAGGSGGEEQYF. The CDR3, as DNA: TGCGCCAGCAGCTTGGCCGGGGGCAGTGGGGGGGAGGAGCAGTACTTC.

The chain's CDR3 is CASSQGQGVTHGYTF. CDR3 coding DNA: TGTGCCAGCAGCCAGGGACAGGGGGTTACCCACGGCTACACCTTC. The chain recombines TRBV11-2 with TRBJ1-2; TRBD1 aligns across 11 bases. Germline V gives CDR1 SGHAT, CDR2 FQNNGV. The CDR3 is 15 amino acids. V shed 5 bases, J shed 8 bases, and the junction held 10 bases outside the gene matches.

This sequence joins TRBV18 and TRBJ2-1; a possible D gene is TRBD2 (5 bases). V was trimmed by 4 bases and J by 0 bases, leaving 10 bases between them. The germline V gene encodes CDR1 KGHSH and CDR2 LQKENI. The CDR3 length is 15 residues. The CDR3 spells CASSQFAGSYNEQFF. The CDR3 coding sequence is TGTGCCAGCTCACAGTTCGCGGGCTCCTACAATGAGCAGTTCTTC.

The chain combines TRBV28 with TRBJ2-1; no firm D call. V lost 6 bases and J lost 7, with 13 bases in between. CDR1 and CDR2 from the germline V gene are MDHEN and SYDVKM. The CDR3 is 13 residues long. DNA for the CDR3: TGTGCCAGCAGCCAATTTACTGTAAATGAGCAGTTCTTC. It is translated as CASSQFTVNEQFF.

This clone occurred once. The chain carries TRBV27 and TRBJ2-2; the match to TRBD2 covers 10 bases. The germline CDR1 and CDR2 sequences are MNHEY and SMNVEV (reference sequence). The CDR3 runs 13 residues. V lost 3 bases and J lost 8; bases outside the gene matches: 0. CDR3 loop: CASSLTSGGELFF. The CDR3 DNA reads as TGTGCCAGCAGTTTGACTAGCGGGGGGGAGCTGTTTTTT.

This rearrangement joins TRBV19 to TRBJ1-5; 9 bases line up with TRBD1. CDR1 is LNHDA, CDR2 SQIVND, per germline (reference sequence). V lost 6 bases, J lost 0 bases, and 18 bases stayed unmatched. This CDR3 region has 20 residues. For the CDR3, the DNA is TGTGCCAGTAGCCATCCTGTCGGACAGGGGACTCTTCCTAGCAATCAGCCCCAGCATTTT. The encoded protein is CASSHPVGQGTLPSNQPQHF.

Worth noting for this clone: An end of the junction does not agree with germline; a read error may underlie this. This chain joins TRBV19 and TRBJ2-7; 7 bases are shared with TRBD2. Germline-derived CDR1 and CDR2 are LNHDA and SQIVND (reference sequence). There are 14 residues in the CDR3. CDR3 nucleotides: TGTGCCAGTAGTTCCGGACTAGTTGCCTACGGGCAGTACTTC. Translated: CASSSGLVAYGQYF.

A single count supports this clone. One junction end does not reproduce the germline sequence, and a read error may be involved. V and J are TRBV10-3 and TRBJ1-1; tentative D call: TRBD1 (6 bases). There are 16 residues in the CDR3. Germline CDR1 ENHRY, CDR2 SYGVKD. CDR3 coding DNA: TGTGCCACCAGTGGGAAACACGCGACAGGGAACACTGAAGCTTTCTTT. This gives the protein CATSGKHATGNTEAFF.

This chain links TRBV5-4 with TRBJ1-2, with 7 bases aligning to TRBD1. This CDR3 has 13 residues. Looked up from germline, CDR1 is SGHNT and CDR2 is YYREEE (reference sequence). The junction had 5 bases not matched to a gene; V was cut back by 3 bases and J by 6 bases. The CDR3 DNA follows: TGTGCCAGCAGCTCCACAGGGGAGGATGGCTACACCTTC. Amino acid sequence: CASSSTGEDGYTF.

J is TRBJ2-1 and V is TRBV7-3, with a tentative D call TRBD1 (5 bases). This CDR3 region has 12 residues. Per the germline V gene, CDR1 is SGHTA and CDR2 is FQGTGA. V was pared by 2 bases and J by 7 bases, with 6 bases between. CDR3 nucleotides: TGTGCCAGCAGCTTATCAGGGAATGAGCAGTTCTTC. This codes for CASSLSGNEQFF.

The rearrangement uses TRBV7-2 and TRBJ2-5, with TRBD1 matching 7 bases. The junction had 3 bases not matched to a gene; V was cut back by 3 bases and J by 2 bases. The germline V gene encodes CDR1 SGHTA and CDR2 FQGNSA. This CDR3 comprises 14 residues. In DNA, the CDR3 is TGTGCCAGCAGCTTCGGGACAGTACAAGAGACCCAGTACTTC. Translated, it gives CASSFGTVQETQYF.

The chain carries TRBV11-2 and TRBJ1-1; 9 nucleotides align to TRBD1. Looked up from germline, CDR1 is SGHAT and CDR2 is FQNNGV. This CDR3 is built from 17 residues. Trimming took 0 bases from V and 8 from J; bases not matched to a gene: 13. The CDR3 loop is CASSLDRWDRAEPEAFF. In nucleotides, the CDR3 is TGTGCCAGCAGCTTAGATCGTTGGGACAGGGCCGAACCCGAAGCTTTCTTT.

The rearrangement uses TRBV5-1 and TRBJ1-2; TRBD1 matches at 8 bases. CDR3 length equals 14 residues. Germline V gene sequence: CDR1 SGHRS, CDR2 YFSETQ. The J segment lost 4 bases and the V segment lost 5 bases, leaving 7 bases of the junction unmatched. CDR3: CASSSGQGFYGYTF. DNA for the CDR3: TGCGCCAGCAGTTCAGGACAGGGATTCTATGGCTACACCTTC. The whole variable domain, filled in from reference TRBV5-1 and TRBJ1-2, reads KAGVTQTPRYLIKTRGQQVTLSCSPISGHRSVSWYQQTPGQGLQFLFEYFSETQRNKGNFPGRFSGRQFSNSRSEMNVSTLELGDSALYLCASSSGQGFYGYTFGSGTRLTVV.